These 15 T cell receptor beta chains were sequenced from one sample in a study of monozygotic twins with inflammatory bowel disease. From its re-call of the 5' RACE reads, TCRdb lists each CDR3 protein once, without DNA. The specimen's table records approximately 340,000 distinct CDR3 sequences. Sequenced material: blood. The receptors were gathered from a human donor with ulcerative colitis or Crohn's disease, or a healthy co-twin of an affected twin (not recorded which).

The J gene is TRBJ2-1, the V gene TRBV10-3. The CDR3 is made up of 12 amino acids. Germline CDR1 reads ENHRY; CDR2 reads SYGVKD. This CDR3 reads CATSGWDNEQFF.

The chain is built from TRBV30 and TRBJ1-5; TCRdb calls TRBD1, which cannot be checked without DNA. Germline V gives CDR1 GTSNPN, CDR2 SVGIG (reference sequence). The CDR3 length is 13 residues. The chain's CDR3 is CAWSHRENQPQHF.

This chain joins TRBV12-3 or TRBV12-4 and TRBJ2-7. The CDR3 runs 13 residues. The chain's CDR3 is CASSLIAGYEQYF.

The CDR3 sequence: CASSLTQGGYGYTF. This rearrangement joins TRBV12-3 or TRBV12-4 to TRBJ1-2; without DNA, the TCRdb call of TRBD1 cannot be checked. The CDR3 totals 14 residues.

The CDR3: CASSSEYQPQHF. This rearrangement joins TRBV7-9 to TRBJ1-5. Germline V CDR1 and CDR2: SEHNR, FQNEAQ (reference sequence). This CDR3 is built from 12 residues.

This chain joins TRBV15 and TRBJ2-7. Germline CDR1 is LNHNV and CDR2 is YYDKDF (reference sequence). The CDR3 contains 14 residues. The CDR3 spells CATSRDIGAREQYF.

CDR3: CASSFSRQWGETQYF. The chain employs TRBV5-1 and TRBJ2-5; the D call from TCRdb, TRBD2, cannot be confirmed without DNA. The CDR3 has 15 amino acids. Germline CDR1 reads SGHRS; CDR2 reads YFSETQ.

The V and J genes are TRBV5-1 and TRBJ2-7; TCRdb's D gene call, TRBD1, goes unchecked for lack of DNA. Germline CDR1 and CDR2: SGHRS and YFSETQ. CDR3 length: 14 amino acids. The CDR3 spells CASSAGGRVYEQYF.

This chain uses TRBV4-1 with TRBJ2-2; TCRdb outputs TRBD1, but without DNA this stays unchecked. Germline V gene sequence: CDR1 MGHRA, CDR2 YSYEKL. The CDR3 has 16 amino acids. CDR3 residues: CASSQADTGRRGELFF.

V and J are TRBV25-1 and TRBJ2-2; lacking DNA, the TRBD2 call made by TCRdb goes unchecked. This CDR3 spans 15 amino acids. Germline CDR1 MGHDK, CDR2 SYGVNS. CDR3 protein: CASSRGGLDTGELFF.

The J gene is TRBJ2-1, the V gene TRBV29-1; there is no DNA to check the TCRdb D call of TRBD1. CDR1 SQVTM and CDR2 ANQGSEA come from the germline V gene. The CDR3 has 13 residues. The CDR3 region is CSVTRDRVWEQFF.

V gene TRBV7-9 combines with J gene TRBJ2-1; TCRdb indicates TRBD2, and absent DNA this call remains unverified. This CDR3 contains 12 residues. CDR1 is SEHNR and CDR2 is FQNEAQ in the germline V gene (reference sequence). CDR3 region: CASSLGPATQFF.

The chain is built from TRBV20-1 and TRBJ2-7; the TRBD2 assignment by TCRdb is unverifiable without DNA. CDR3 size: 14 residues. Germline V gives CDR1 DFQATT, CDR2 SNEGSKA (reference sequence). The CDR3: CSALTSGGSYEQYF.

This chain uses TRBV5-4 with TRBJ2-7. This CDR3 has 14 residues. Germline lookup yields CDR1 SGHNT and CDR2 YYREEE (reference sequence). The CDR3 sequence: CASSLAQRAGEQYF.

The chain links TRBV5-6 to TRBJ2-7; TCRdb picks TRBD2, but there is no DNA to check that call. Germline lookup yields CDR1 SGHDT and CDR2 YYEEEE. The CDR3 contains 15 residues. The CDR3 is CASSLLGPSSYEQYF.